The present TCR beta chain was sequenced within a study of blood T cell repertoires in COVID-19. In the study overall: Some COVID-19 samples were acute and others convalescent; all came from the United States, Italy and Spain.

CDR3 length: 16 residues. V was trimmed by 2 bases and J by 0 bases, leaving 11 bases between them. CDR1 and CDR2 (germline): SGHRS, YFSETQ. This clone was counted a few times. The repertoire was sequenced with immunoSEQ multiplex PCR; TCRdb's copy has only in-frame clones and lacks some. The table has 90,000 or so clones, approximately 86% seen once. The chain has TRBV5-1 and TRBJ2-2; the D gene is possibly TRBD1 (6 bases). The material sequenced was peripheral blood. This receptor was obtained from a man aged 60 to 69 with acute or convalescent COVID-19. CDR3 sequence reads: CASSLTGLANTGELFF. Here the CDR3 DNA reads TGCGCCAGCAGCTTAACAGGGCTCGCGAACACCGGGGAGCTGTTTTTT.